Below are 14 T cell receptor beta chains sequenced from a single sample in a study of blood T cell repertoires in COVID-19. The data were produced by immunoSEQ multiplex PCR, yet TCRdb's version contains in-frame clones alone and is incomplete. The repertoire includes approximately 350,000 clones, around 83% of them detected once, and 2.5% to 3% sits in the top ten. Material: peripheral blood. The receptors were gathered from a man younger than 45 with active or convalescent COVID-19.

This clone was counted only a few times. The chain has TRBV14 and TRBJ2-7; 10 positions agree with TRBD1. Germline values: CDR1 SGHDN, CDR2 FVKESK. This CDR3 has 14 residues. The V and J ends lost 2 bases and 5 bases, in that order; junction bases with no gene match: 3. The CDR3 spells CASSQPGQGNEQYF. Written as DNA, the CDR3 is TGTGCCAGCAGCCAACCGGGACAGGGGAACGAGCAGTACTTC.

The V and J genes are TRBV24-1 and TRBJ1-2, with TRBD1 as a possible D gene (6 bases). The germline V and J ends were trimmed by 10 bases and 2 bases, with 25 bases remaining between them. CDR1 is KGHDR, CDR2 SFDVKD, per germline. The CDR3 runs to 17 residues. CDR3 residues: CATQGGVDVGANYGYTF. The DNA of the CDR3 is TGTGCCACACAAGGGGGGGTGGACGTCGGGGCAAACTATGGCTACACCTTC.

This clone was seen a handful of times. The chain combines TRBV13 with TRBJ2-2, with 11 bases aligning to TRBD2. This CDR3 comprises 18 residues. The J segment lost 5 bases and the V segment lost 4 bases, leaving 12 bases of the junction unmatched. The V gene's germline CDR1 is PRHDT and CDR2 FYEKMQ (reference sequence). The CDR3 loop reads CASSSHSGGAMRTGELFF. The CDR3 DNA reads as TGTGCCAGCAGCTCACATAGCGGGGGGGCCATGAGGACCGGGGAGCTGTTTTTT.

This clone was detected a few times. It is likely a read error, because the conserved phenylalanine at the end of the CDR3 is missing. The limits of the CDR3 on the DNA are not certain, so only TCRdb's listed CDR3 is given. The chain employs TRBV27 and TRBJ1-6. Counting both end residues, the CDR3 totals 10 amino acids. The V gene's germline CDR1 is MNHEY and CDR2 SMNVEV (reference sequence). CDR3: CASQTPNEEG.

The chain combines TRBV6-2 or TRBV6-3 with TRBJ2-1, with D maybe TRBD1 (5 bases). This CDR3 is built from 15 residues. With 2 bases removed from V and 8 bases from J, the gap between germline ends came to 16 bases. Germline-derived CDR1 and CDR2 are MNHEY and SVGEGT. The CDR3 loop reads CASSYAQGSGYEQFF. CDR3 coding DNA: TGTGCCAGCAGTTACGCTCAGGGCTCGGGTTATGAGCAGTTCTTC.

The genes are TRBV27 and TRBJ1-1; 7 bases agree with TRBD1. The CDR3 spans 15 residues. V lost 4 bases and J lost 0; bases outside the gene matches: 5. Germline assignment: CDR1 MNHEY and CDR2 SMNVEV (reference sequence). The CDR3 DNA follows: TGTGCCAGCAGTTGGGGGACAGCCATGAACACTGAAGCTTTCTTT. It codes for CASSWGTAMNTEAFF.

The CDR3 DNA is TGTGCCATCAGTGGGGTCCACGGAGGCGGCTACACCTTC. Its protein is CAISGVHGGGYTF. The chain combines TRBV10-3 with TRBJ1-2, with D unresolved. There are 13 residues in the CDR3. The germline V gene encodes CDR1 ENHRY and CDR2 SYGVKD. Between the trimmed V and J ends, which lost 4 bases and 8 bases, there was a span of 14 bases.

The chain uses TRBV4-1 and TRBJ2-7; D remains ambiguous. The germline V and J ends were trimmed by 0 bases and 8 bases, with 14 bases remaining between them. The CDR3 spans 14 residues. The germline V gene has CDR1 MGHRA and CDR2 YSYEKL. DNA of the CDR3: TGCGCCAGCAGCCAAGATCGATGGTCGGGTAAGCAGTACTTC. Translated: CASSQDRWSGKQYF.

The chain recombines TRBV3-1 (or the pseudogene TRBV3-2) with TRBJ2-3; D perhaps matches TRBD1 (7 bases). Germline-derived CDR1 and CDR2 are LGHDT and YNNKEL (reference sequence). The V end lost 1 base, the J end lost 6 bases, and 14 bases lay between the germline ends. This CDR3 region has 15 residues. The CDR3 loop reads CASSQAIADRDTQYF. The CDR3 DNA is TGTGCCAGCAGCCAAGCTATAGCGGACAGGGATACGCAGTATTTT.

J is TRBJ2-7 and V is TRBV19; D call uncertain. This CDR3 has 12 amino acids. Trimming took off 5 bases at V and 7 bases at J, with 12 bases between the two ends. Germline V gives CDR1 LNHDA, CDR2 SQIVND (reference sequence). The CDR3 here is CASSDWVGEQYF. In DNA form, the CDR3 reads TGTGCCAGTAGTGATTGGGTCGGGGAGCAGTACTTC.

The chain combines TRBV4-2 with TRBJ2-3, with 9 bases that match TRBD2. In germline, CDR1 is LGHNA, CDR2 YNFKEQ. This CDR3 spans 18 amino acids. V trimming: 0 bases; J trimming: 2 bases; junction bases outside the gene matches: 9. As DNA, the CDR3 is TGTGCCAGCAGCCAAGATCCGGGACTAGCCTCTTCCACAGATACGCAGTATTTT. It translates to CASSQDPGLASSTDTQYF.

This rearrangement joins TRBV20-1 to TRBJ2-1; maybe TRBD2 (5 bases). This CDR3 is 13 amino acids long. Trimming took 3 bases from V and 7 from J, leaving 13 bases between them. CDR1 is DFQATT, CDR2 SNEGSKA, per germline (reference sequence). This chain's CDR3 is CSASLLATNEQFF. CDR3 DNA sequence: TGCAGTGCTAGTCTCCTAGCAACGAATGAGCAGTTCTTC.

This chain uses TRBV19 with TRBJ2-7, with TRBD2 matching over 9 bases. Trimming cost V 5 bases and J 5 bases; bases outside gene matches: 10. CDR1 is LNHDA and CDR2 is SQIVND in the germline V gene (reference sequence). There are 15 residues in the CDR3. The CDR3, as DNA: TGTGCCAGTAGTGCCAGACTAGCGGTGCGGGACGAGCAGTACTTC. Protein: CASSARLAVRDEQYF.

CDR3 DNA sequence: TGTGCCAGCAGCTCCCACCGGTCCAGGGGGGCCTACGAGCAGTACTTC. Protein sequence: CASSSHRSRGAYEQYF. The V call is TRBV11-2, the J call TRBJ2-7; D perhaps matches TRBD1 (7 bases). Germline loops: CDR1 SGHAT, CDR2 FQNNGV. The CDR3 is 16 amino acids. Trimming removed 4 bases at V and 2 bases at J, with 18 bases between.